This T cell receptor (beta chain) is from a study of T cell responses to AZD1222 COVID-19 vaccine. The repertoire was sequenced with immunoSEQ multiplex PCR; TCRdb's copy has only in-frame clones and lacks some. The sample carries about 180,000 clones, 80% to 95% recorded once. The germline gives CDR1 SGHRS, CDR2 YFSETQ. V trimming: 0 bases; J trimming: 4 bases; junction bases outside the gene matches: 4. The length of the CDR3 is 15 residues. The source material was peripheral blood, sampled 28 days after the second AZD1222 dose. This TCR derives from an adult who received the AZD1222 COVID-19 vaccine. The rearrangement links TRBV5-1 to TRBJ2-1; 7 bases agree with TRBD2. The CDR3 loop is CASSLDAGAYNEQFF. The CDR3 DNA reads as TGCGCCAGCAGCTTGGATGCGGGAGCTTACAATGAGCAGTTCTTC. Using reference TRBV5-1 and TRBJ2-1 for the parts outside the CDR3, the full variable domain is KAGVTQTPRYLIKTRGQQVTLSCSPISGHRSVSWYQQTPGQGLQFLFEYFSETQRNKGNFPGRFSGRQFSNSRSEMNVSTLELGDSALYLCASSLDAGAYNEQFFGPGTRLTVL.